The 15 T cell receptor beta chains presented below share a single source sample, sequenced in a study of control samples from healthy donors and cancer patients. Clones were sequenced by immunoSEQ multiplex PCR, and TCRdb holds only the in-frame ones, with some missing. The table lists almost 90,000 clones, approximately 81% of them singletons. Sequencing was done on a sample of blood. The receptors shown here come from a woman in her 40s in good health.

The CDR3 DNA reads as TGCGCCAGCAGCCAAGATCCTAGCCGGTTCACAGATACGCAGTATTTT. It encodes CASSQDPSRFTDTQYF. The genes are TRBV4-3 and TRBJ2-3, with D possibly matching TRBD2 (5 bases). The CDR3 runs 16 residues. The V gene lost 0 bases and the J gene lost 2 bases, with 12 bases spanning the gap. In germline, CDR1 is LGHNA, CDR2 YSLEER.

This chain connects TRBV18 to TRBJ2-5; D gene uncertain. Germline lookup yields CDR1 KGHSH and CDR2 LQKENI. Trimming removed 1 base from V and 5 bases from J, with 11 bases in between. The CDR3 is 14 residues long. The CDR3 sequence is CASSPRKGWETQYF. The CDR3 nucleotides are TGTGCCAGCTCACCACGAAAGGGCTGGGAGACCCAGTACTTC.

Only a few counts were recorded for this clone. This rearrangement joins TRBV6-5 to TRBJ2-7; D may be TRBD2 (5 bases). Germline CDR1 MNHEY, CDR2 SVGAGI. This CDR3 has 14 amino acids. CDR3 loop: CATAADGNSYEQYF. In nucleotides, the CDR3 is TGTGCTACAGCGGCGGACGGGAACTCCTACGAGCAGTACTTC.

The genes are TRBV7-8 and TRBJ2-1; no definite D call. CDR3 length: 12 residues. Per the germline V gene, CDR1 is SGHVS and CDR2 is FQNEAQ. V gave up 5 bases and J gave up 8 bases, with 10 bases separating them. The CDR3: CASSPYLDEQFF. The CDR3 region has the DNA TGTGCCAGCAGCCCCTATCTGGATGAGCAGTTCTTC.

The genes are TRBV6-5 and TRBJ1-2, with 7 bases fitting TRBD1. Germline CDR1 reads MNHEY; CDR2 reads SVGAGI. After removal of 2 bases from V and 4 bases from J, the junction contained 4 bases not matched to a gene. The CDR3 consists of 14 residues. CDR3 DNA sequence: TGTGCCAGCAGTTACGGGGGACAGCCCTATGGCTACACCTTC. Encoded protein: CASSYGGQPYGYTF.

The CDR3: CASSGRLGTADYGYTF. The CDR3 DNA reads as TGTGCCAGCAGCGGCAGATTGGGGACGGCGGACTATGGCTACACCTTC. V and J are TRBV9 and TRBJ1-2; tentative D call: TRBD1 (5 bases). The CDR3 runs 16 residues. Trimming stripped 3 bases from V and 3 bases from J, with 18 bases between. Germline CDR1 reads SGDLS; CDR2 reads YYNGEE.

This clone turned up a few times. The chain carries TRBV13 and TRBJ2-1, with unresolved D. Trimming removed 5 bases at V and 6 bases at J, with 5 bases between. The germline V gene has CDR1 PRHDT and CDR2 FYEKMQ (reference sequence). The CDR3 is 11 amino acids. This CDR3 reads CASSRSNEQFF. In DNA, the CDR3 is TGTGCCAGCAGCCGCAGCAATGAGCAGTTCTTC.

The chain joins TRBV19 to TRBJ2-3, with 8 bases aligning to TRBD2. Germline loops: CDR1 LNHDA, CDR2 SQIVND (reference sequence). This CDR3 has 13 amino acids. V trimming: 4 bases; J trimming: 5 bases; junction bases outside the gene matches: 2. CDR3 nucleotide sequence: TGTGCCAGTAGTAGCGGGGGGCGAGATACGCAGTATTTT. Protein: CASSSGGRDTQYF.

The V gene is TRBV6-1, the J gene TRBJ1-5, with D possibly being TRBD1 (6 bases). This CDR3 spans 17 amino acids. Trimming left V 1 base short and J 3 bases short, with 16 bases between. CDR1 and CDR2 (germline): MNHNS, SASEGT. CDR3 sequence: CASSEEARGRINQPQHF. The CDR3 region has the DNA TGTGCCAGCAGTGAAGAGGCCAGGGGAAGAATCAATCAGCCCCAGCATTTT.

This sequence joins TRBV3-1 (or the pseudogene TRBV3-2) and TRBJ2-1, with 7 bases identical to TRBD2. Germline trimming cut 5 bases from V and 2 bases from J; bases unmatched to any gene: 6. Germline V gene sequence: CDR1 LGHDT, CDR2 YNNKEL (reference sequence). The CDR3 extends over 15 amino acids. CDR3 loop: CASSLTGTTYNEQFF. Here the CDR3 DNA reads TGTGCCAGCAGCTTGACCGGGACTACCTACAATGAGCAGTTCTTC.

The chain's CDR3 is CASSVGGNMGTEAFF. The CDR3, as DNA: TGTGCCAGCAGCGTAGGCGGAAACATGGGAACTGAAGCTTTCTTT. The V gene is TRBV9, the J gene TRBJ1-1; the D is unclear. V lost 0 bases and J lost 5, with 14 bases in between. The germline V gene has CDR1 SGDLS and CDR2 YYNGEE. CDR3 size: 15 residues.

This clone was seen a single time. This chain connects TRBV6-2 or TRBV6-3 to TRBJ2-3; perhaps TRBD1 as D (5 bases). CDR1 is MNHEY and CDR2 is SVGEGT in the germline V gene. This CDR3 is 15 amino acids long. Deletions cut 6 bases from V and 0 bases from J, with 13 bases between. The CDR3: CASSARGFSTDTQYF. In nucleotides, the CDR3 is TGTGCCAGCAGCGCAAGGGGTTTTAGCACAGATACGCAGTATTTT.

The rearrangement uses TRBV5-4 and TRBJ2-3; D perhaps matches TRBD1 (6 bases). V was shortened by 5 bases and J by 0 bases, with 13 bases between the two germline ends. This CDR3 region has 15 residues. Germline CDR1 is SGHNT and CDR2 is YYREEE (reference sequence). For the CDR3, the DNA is TGTGCCAGCAGTGGCCTGGGGGCTAGCACAGATACGCAGTATTTT. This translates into CASSGLGASTDTQYF.

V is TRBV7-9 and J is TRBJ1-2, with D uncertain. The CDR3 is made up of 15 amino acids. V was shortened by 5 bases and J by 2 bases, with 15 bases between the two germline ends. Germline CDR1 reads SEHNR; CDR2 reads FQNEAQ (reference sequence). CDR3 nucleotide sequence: TGTGCCAGCAGCCCGGGAGGTGGAGAAAACTATGGCTACACCTTC. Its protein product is CASSPGGGENYGYTF. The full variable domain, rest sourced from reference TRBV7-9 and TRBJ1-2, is DTGVSQNPRHKITKRGQNVTFRCDPISEHNRLYWYRQTLGQGPEFLTYFQNEAQLEKSRLLSDRFSAERPKGSFSTLEIQRTEQGDSAMYLCASSPGGGENYGYTFGSGTRLTVV.

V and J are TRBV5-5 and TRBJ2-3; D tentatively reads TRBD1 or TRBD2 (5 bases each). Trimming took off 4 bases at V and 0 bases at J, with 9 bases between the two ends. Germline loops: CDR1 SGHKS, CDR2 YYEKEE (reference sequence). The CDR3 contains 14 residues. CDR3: CASSIGTSTDTQYF. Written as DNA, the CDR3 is TGTGCCAGCAGCATCGGGACGAGCACAGATACGCAGTATTTT.